A selection of T cell receptor beta chains follows, all from one sample in a study of T cell repertoires in cytomegalovirus infection. These TCRs are of unknown antigen specificity. A single record per CDR3 protein comes from TCRdb applying MiXCR to the reads. The sample contains just over 450,000 distinct CDR3 sequences, approximately 46% of which appear only once. Material: cultured PBMCs, obtained from culture after CMV antigen stimulation. Source of these receptors: a human donor in good health (CMV status not recorded). Some clones in this sample may be carry-over from other donors' samples. The CDR3 runs from the conserved cysteine through the conserved F or W. The D gene is left open where the match is weak.

TRBV6-2/TRBV6-3	.	CASSYSGHSEQFF
TRBV4-1	.	CASSPNQNTGELFF
TRBV6-6	.	CASSQGLGILYEQYF
TRBV12-3/TRBV12-4	.	CASSLDGDNYGYTF
TRBV19	TRBD1	CASSIDPGQGNEQYF
TRBV11-2	.	CASSLDLTNEQFF
TRBV29-1	TRBD1	CSVRGQGNTGELFF
TRBV7-6	.	CASSSDRYGYTF
TRBV19	.	CASSIKRDQETQYF
TRBV14	.	CASSQDLGSTEAFF
TRBV19	.	CASRAPLRGWNIQYF
TRBV20-1	TRBD2	CSANSGTSGRYEQYF
TRBV20-1	.	CSTSGQTYNEQFF
TRBV7-9	.	CASKARQNTGELFF
TRBV6-1	TRBD2	CASSEAGGKDEQFF
TRBV20-1	TRBD1	CSAPGGQGAETQYF
TRBV20-1	TRBD2	CSAIAGGADTQYF
TRBV29-1	TRBD1	CSVEGDRESSYEQYF
TRBV7-8	.	CASSRGGAQGYGYTF
TRBV7-6	TRBD2	CASSLTSGGTDTQYF
TRBV7-2	TRBD1	CASSSWDSGPYEQYF
TRBV19	.	CATLGPGANYGYTF
TRBV2	.	CASSPTIRDPASYNEQFF
TRBV3-1	TRBD1	CASSLGTDLRYNSPLHF
TRBV7-2	.	CASSAYRAPGNTIYF
TRBV6-1	.	CASSGAGFNQPQHF
TRBV6-1	.	CASSEYSTSMNTEAFF
TRBV19	TRBD1	CAAGPISDRGTNQPQHF
TRBV7-2	.	CASSLSTRTNYGYTF
TRBV7-2	.	CASSSQQSYEQYF
TRBV11-2	.	CASSLGAKETQYF
TRBV7-2	TRBD2	CASSSLAGVANTGELFF
TRBV10-3	TRBD1	CAISEEGQVNYGYTF
TRBV6-5	.	CATGRGAGTQYF
TRBV7-8	TRBD1	CASSFNRGQNYGYTF
TRBV2	.	CATQIAYNYGYTF
TRBV7-4	.	CASSLTAMTYEQYF
TRBV12-3/TRBV12-4	.	CASSDLLSGANVLTF
TRBV7-2	.	CASSRVGGLNTEAFF
TRBV6-6	.	CATRGGGGMGEKLFF
TRBV20-1	.	CSAPPPGQNYEQYF
TRBV29-1	TRBD1	CSAQQAGGETQYF
TRBV6-1	.	CASSREGGEAFF
TRBV6-6	TRBD2	CASSPSGGQSSYNEQFF
TRBV7-2	TRBD2	CASSFYSGSRNYEQYF
TRBV2	.	CASRGLQNTGELFF
TRBV7-2	.	CASSKAGDEQYF
TRBV28	.	CASSFYEGMGSPLHF
TRBV12-3/TRBV12-4	TRBD2	CASSFGGLAGPGSTDTQYF
TRBV7-2	.	CASSLDIGNTIYF
TRBV11-2	.	CASSLGRHNEQFF